The clone carrying this TCR beta chain is labeled medium-sized. All patients were untreated before thyroid surgery. TCRdb reanalyzed the PCR reads with MiXCR. The sample consists of about 37,000 clones, about 29% of them appearing once. This sample stems from a study of metastatic and nonmetastatic thyroid tumors. Trimming cost V 10 bases and J 3 bases; bases outside gene matches: 7. The length of the CDR3 is 14 residues. Germline-derived CDR1 and CDR2 are KGHDR and SFDVKD. The chain uses TRBV24-1 and TRBJ2-5; TRBD1 aligns across 10 bases. The TCR was taken from a male donor with papillary thyroid cancer or a benign thyroid nodule (not recorded which). Some clones in this sample may be carry-over from other donors' samples. Sequences were obtained from blood. Written as DNA, the CDR3 is TGTGCCACTAACCCCGGGACAGGGGAAGAGACCCAGTACTTC. Translating it yields CATNPGTGEETQYF.